This record concerns one TCR beta chain sequence. Its target is not known. Libraries were prepared by immunoSEQ multiplex PCR; TCRdb keeps only in-frame clonotypes and omits some of them. This table holds about 22,000 clones, about 79% found once. The entry originates in a study of EBV T-cell therapy then PD-1 blockade in nasopharyngeal carcinoma. Described treatment: AdE1-LMPpoly-expanded autologous EBV-specific T-cell therapy followed by anti-PD-1 nivolumab. V was shortened by 1 base and J by 2 bases, with 27 bases between the two germline ends. In germline, CDR1 is SGHTA, CDR2 FQGTGA. This CDR3 comprises 21 residues.

The sample here was CD8+ T cells from blood, taken at day -245 from a patient whose treatment included autologous EBV-specific T cells and nivolumab. This chain links TRBV7-3 with TRBJ2-4; perhaps TRBD2 as D (7 bases). The TCR originated in a man aged 40-55 years with nasopharyngeal carcinoma. This CDR3 reads CASSLSGRGPSHGYSKNIQYF. The DNA for the CDR3 is TGTGCCAGCAGCTTAAGCGGGCGGGGGCCGAGCCATGGCTATTCCAAAAACATTCAGTACTTC. Together with reference TRBV7-3 and TRBJ2-4, the CDR3 gives the full variable domain: GAGVSQTPSNKVTEKGKYVELRCDPISGHTALYWYRQSLGQGPEFLIYFQGTGAADDSGLPNDRFFAVRPEGSVSTLKIQRTERGDSAVYLCASSLSGRGPSHGYSKNIQYFGAGTRLSVL.